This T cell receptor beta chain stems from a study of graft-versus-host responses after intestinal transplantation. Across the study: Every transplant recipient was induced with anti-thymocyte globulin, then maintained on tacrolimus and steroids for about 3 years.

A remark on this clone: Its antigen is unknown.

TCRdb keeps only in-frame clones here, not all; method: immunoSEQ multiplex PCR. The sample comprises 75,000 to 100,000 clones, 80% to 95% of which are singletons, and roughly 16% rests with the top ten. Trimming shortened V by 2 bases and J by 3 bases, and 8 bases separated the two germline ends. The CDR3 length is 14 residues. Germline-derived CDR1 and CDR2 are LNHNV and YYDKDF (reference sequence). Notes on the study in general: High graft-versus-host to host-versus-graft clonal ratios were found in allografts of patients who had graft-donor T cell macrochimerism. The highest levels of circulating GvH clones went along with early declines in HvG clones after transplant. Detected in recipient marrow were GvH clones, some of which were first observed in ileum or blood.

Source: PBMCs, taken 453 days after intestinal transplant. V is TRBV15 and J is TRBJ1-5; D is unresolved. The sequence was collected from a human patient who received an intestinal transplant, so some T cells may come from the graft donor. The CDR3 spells CATSRQESNQPQHF. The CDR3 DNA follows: TGTGCCACCAGCAGACAGGAGTCCAATCAGCCCCAGCATTTT.